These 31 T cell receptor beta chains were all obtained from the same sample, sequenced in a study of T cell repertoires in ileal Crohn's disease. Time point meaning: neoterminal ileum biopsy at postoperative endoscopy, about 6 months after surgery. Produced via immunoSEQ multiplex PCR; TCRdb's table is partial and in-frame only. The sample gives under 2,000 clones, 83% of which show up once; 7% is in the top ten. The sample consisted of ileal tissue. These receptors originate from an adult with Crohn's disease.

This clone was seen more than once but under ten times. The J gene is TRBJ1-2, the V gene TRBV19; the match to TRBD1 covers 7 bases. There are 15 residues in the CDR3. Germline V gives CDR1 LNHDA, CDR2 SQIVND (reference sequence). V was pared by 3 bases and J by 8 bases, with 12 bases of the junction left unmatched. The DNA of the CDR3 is TGTGCCAGTAGTATGCCCTCCGAGGGGGCGGGCGGCTACACCTTC. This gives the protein CASSMPSEGAGGYTF.

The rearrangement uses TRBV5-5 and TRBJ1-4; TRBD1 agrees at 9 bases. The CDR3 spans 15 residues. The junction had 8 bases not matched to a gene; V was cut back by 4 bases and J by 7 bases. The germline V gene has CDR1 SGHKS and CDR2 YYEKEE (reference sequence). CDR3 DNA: TGTGCCAGCAGCCCACAGGGGGCGTCTGGTGAAAAACTGTTTTTT. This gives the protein CASSPQGASGEKLFF.

CDR3 coding DNA: TGTGCCAGCAGTTTGAGCGTCAATGAGCAGTTCTTC. Encoded protein: CASSLSVNEQFF. The chain combines TRBV28 with TRBJ2-1; D gene unclear. Per the germline V gene, CDR1 is MDHEN and CDR2 is SYDVKM. With 3 bases removed from V and 6 bases from J, the gap between germline ends came to 6 bases. The CDR3 has 12 amino acids.

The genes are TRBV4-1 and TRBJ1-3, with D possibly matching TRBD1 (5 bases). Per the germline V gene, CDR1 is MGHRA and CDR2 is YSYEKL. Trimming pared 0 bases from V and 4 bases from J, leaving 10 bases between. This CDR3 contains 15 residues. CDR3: CASSQDWRGGNTIYF. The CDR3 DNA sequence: TGCGCCAGCAGCCAAGATTGGAGGGGAGGAAACACCATATATTTT.

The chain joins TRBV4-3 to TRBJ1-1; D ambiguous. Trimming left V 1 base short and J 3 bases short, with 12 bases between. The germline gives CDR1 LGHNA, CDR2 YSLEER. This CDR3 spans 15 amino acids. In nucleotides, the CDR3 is TGCGCCAGCAGCCAAGTGGGTAGAGGCGACACTGAAGCTTTCTTT. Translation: CASSQVGRGDTEAFF.

The DNA of the CDR3 is TGTGCCAGCAGCCTACAGGCCCGACACACGAACACCGGGGAGCTGTTTTTT. This translates into CASSLQARHTNTGELFF. The rearrangement joins TRBV7-9 to TRBJ2-2; D possibly corresponds to TRBD1 (5 bases). The V gene's germline CDR1 is SEHNR and CDR2 FQNEAQ (reference sequence). V dropped 5 bases and J dropped 0 bases, with 16 bases sitting between them. This CDR3 comprises 17 residues.

CDR3 sequence reads: CASSLFSGSNEQFF. As DNA, the CDR3 is TGCGCCAGCAGCTTGTTTAGCGGGAGCAATGAGCAGTTCTTC. The chain has TRBV5-1 and TRBJ2-1, with TRBD2 matching 9 bases. The length of the CDR3 is 14 residues. Looked up from germline, CDR1 is SGHRS and CDR2 is YFSETQ. The V and J ends lost 1 base and 6 bases, in that order; junction bases with no gene match: 2. Full variable domain (rest looked up from reference TRBV5-1 and TRBJ2-1): KAGVTQTPRYLIKTRGQQVTLSCSPISGHRSVSWYQQTPGQGLQFLFEYFSETQRNKGNFPGRFSGRQFSNSRSEMNVSTLELGDSALYLCASSLFSGSNEQFFGPGTRLTVL.

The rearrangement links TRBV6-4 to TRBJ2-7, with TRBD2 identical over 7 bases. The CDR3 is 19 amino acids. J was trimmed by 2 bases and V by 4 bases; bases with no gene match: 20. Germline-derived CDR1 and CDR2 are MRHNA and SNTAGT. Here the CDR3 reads CASSATVRGELIPPYEQYF. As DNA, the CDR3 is TGTGCCAGCAGTGCCACCGTTCGGGGGGAATTAATACCGCCCTACGAGCAGTACTTC.

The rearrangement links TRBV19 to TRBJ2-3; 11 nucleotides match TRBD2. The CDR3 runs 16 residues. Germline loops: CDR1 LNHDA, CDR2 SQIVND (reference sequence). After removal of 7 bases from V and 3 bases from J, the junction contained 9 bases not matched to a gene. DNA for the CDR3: TGTGCCAGTACTAGCGGGAGGAAAGGTTGGACAGATACGCAGTATTTT. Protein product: CASTSGRKGWTDTQYF. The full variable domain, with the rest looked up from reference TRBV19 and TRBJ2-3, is DGGITQSPKYLFRKEGQNVTLSCEQNLNHDAMYWYRQDPGQGLRLIYYSQIVNDFQKGDIAEGYSVSREKKESFPLTVTSAQKNPTAFYLCASTSGRKGWTDTQYFGPGTRLTVL.

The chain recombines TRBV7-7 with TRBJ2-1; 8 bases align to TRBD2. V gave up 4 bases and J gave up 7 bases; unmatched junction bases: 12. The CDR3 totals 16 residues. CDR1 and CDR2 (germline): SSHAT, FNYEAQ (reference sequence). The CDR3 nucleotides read TGTGCCAGCAGCTCGGGAGGGGGAGGGCCTCAAAATGAGCAGTTCTTC. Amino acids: CASSSGGGGPQNEQFF. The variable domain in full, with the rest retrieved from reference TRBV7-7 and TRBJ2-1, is GAGVSQSPRYKVTKRGQDVTLRCDPISSHATLYWYQQALGQGPEFLTYFNYEAQPDKSGLPSDRFSAERPEGSISTLTIQRTEQRDSAMYRCASSSGGGGPQNEQFFGPGTRLTVL.

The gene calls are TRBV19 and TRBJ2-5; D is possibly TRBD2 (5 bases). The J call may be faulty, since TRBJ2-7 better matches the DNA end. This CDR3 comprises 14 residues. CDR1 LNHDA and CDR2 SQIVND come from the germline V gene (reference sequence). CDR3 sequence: CASSMGLGEDEQYF. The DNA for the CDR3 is TGTGCCAGTAGTATGGGCCTGGGAGAGGACGAGCAGTACTTC.

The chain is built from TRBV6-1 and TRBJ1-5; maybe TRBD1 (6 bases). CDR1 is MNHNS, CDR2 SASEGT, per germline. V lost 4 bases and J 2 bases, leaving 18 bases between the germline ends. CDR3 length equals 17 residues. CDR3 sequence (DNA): TGTGCCAGCAGTGCGGTTAGGACAGCGCCGGGCAATCAGCCCCAGCATTTT. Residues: CASSAVRTAPGNQPQHF.

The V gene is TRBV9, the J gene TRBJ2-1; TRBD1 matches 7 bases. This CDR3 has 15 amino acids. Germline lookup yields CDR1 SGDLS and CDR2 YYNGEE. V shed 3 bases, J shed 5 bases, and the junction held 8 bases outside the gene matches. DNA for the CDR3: TGTGCCAGCAGCGCAGCAGGGGGTTTCAACAATGAGCAGTTCTTC. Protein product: CASSAAGGFNNEQFF.

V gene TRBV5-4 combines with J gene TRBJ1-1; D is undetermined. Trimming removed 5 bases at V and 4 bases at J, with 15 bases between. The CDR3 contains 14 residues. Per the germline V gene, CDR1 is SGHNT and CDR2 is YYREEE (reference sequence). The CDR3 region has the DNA TGTGCCAGCAGGGGTAACGCGGGTTCCACTGAAGCTTTCTTT. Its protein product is CASRGNAGSTEAFF.

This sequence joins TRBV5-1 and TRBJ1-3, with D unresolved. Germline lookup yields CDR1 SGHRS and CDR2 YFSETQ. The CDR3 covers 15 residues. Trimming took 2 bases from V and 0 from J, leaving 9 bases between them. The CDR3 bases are TGCGCCAGCAGCTTTGAGGGCCGCTCTGGAAACACCATATATTTT. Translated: CASSFEGRSGNTIYF.

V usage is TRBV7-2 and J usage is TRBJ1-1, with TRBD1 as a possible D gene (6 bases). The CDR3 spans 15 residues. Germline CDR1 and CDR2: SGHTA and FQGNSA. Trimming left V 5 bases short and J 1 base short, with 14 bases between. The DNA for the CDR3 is TGTGCCAGCAGCCCACAGGGATTGGGGAACACTGAAGCTTTCTTT. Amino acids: CASSPQGLGNTEAFF.

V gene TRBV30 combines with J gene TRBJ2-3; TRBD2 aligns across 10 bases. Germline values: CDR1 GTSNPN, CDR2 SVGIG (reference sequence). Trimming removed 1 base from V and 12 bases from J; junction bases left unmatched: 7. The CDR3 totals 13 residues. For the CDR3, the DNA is TGTGCCTGGAGTGAACTAGCGGGGACTAAACAGTATTTT. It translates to CAWSELAGTKQYF.

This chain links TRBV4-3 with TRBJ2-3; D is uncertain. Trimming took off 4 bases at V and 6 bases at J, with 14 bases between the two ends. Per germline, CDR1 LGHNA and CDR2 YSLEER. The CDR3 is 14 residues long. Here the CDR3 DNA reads TGCGCCAGCAGCCCGCCGGGTAGCCCCGATACGCAGTATTTT. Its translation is CASSPPGSPDTQYF.

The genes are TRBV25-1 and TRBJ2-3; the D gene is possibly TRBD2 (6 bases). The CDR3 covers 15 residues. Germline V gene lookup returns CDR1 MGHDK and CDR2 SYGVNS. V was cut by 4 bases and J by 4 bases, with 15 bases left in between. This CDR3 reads CASSASRGRPDTQYF. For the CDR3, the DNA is TGTGCCAGCAGTGCCTCGCGGGGCCGACCAGATACGCAGTATTTT. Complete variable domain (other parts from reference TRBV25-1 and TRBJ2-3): EADIYQTPRYLVIGTGKKITLECSQTMGHDKMYWYQQDPGMELHLIHYSYGVNSTEKGDLSSESTVSRIRTEHFPLTLESARPSHTSQYLCASSASRGRPDTQYFGPGTRLTVL.

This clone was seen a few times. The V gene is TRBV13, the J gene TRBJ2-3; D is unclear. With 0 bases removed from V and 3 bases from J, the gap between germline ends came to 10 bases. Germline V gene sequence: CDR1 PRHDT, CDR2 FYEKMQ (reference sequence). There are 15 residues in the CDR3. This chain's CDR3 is CASSLGPQATDTQYF. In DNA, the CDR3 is TGTGCCAGCAGCTTAGGCCCCCAGGCAACAGATACGCAGTATTTT.

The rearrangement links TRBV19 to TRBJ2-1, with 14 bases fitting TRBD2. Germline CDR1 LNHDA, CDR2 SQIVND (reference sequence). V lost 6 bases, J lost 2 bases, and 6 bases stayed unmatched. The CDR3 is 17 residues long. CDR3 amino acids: CASSRTSGRKAYNEQFF. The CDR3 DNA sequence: TGTGCCAGTAGCCGGACTAGCGGGAGGAAAGCCTACAATGAGCAGTTCTTC.

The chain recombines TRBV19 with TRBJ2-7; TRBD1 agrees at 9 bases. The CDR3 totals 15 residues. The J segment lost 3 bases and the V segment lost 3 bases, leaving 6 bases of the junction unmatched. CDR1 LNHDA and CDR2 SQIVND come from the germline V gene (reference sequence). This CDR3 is CASSIRTGELYEQYF. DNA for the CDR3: TGTGCCAGTAGTATTCGGACAGGGGAACTCTACGAGCAGTACTTC.

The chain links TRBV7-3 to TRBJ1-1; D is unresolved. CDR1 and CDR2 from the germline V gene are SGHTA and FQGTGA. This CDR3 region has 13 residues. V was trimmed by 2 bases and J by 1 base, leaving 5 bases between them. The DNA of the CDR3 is TGTGCCAGCAGCTTACAGGAGAACACTGAAGCTTTCTTT. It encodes CASSLQENTEAFF. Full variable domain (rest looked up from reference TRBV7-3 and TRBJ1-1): GAGVSQTPSNKVTEKGKYVELRCDPISGHTALYWYRQSLGQGPEFLIYFQGTGAADDSGLPNDRFFAVRPEGSVSTLKIQRTERGDSAVYLCASSLQENTEAFFGQGTRLTVV.

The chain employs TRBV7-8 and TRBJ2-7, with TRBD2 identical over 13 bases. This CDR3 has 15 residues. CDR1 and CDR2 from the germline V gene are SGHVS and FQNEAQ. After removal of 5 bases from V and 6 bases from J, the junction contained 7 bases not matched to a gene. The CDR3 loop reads CASSTLTSGRGEQYF. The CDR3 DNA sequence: TGTGCCAGCAGCACCCTCACTAGCGGGAGGGGCGAGCAGTACTTC.

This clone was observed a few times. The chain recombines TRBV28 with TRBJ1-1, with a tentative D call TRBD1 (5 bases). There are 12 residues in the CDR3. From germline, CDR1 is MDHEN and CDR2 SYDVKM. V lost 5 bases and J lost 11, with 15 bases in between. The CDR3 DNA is TGTGCCAGCAGTCCCCCGGGACTTGGGGCTTTCTTT. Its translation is CASSPPGLGAFF.

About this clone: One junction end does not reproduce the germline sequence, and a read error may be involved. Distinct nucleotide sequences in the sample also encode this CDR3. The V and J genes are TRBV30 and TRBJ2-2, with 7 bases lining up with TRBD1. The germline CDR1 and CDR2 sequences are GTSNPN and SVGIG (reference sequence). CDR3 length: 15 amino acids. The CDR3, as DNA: TGCGCCTGGAGGTTGGGACAGTCGAACACCGGGGAGCTGTTTTTT. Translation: CAWRLGQSNTGELFF.

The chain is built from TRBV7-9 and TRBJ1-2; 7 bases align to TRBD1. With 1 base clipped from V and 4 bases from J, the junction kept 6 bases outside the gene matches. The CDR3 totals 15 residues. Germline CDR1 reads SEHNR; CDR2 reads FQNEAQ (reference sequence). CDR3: CASSLGPGQLYGYTF. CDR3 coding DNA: TGTGCCAGCAGCTTAGGACCGGGACAGCTCTATGGCTACACCTTC.

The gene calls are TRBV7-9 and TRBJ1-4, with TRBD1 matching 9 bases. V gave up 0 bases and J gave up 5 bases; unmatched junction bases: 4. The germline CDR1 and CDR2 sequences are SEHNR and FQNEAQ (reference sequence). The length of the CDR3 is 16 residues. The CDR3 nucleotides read TGTGCCAGCAGCTTAGCCGGGACAGGGACCAATGAAAAACTGTTTTTT. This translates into CASSLAGTGTNEKLFF.

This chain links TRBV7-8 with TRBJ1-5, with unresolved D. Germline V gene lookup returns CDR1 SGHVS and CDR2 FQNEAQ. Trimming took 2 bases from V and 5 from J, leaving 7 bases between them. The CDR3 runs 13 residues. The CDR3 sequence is CASSLTMDQPQHF. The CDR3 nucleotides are TGTGCCAGCAGCTTAACAATGGATCAGCCCCAGCATTTT.

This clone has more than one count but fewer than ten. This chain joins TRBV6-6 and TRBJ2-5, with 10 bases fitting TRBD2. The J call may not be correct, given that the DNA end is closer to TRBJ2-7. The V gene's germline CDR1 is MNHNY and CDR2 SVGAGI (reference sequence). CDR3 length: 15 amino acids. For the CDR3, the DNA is TGTGCCAGCAGTTACCTAGCGGGAGCGAACTACGAGCAGTACTTC. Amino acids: CASSYLAGANYEQYF.

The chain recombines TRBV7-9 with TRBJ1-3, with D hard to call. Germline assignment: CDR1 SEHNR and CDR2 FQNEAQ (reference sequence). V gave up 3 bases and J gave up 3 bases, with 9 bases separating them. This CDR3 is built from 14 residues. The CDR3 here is CASSFSRLGNTIYF. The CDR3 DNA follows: TGTGCCAGCAGCTTTAGCCGGCTTGGAAACACCATATATTTT.